This T cell receptor beta chain originates from a study of cytomegalovirus exposure and HLA in healthy donors. Amplification used 60 Vbeta primers and 13 Jbeta primers. The table came from immunoSEQ multiplex PCR; TCRdb's copy has only in-frame clones and leaves some out. The sample records approximately 85,000 clones, 70% to 80% being singletons. The germline gives CDR1 ENHRY, CDR2 SYGVKD. The CDR3 spans 15 residues. Trimming took 4 bases from V and 8 from J, leaving 17 bases between them. This sequence originates from a woman between 50 and 59 years old in good health and CMV-seropositive. V and J are TRBV10-3 and TRBJ1-4, with TRBD1 as a possible D gene (5 bases). The sample consisted of PBMCs. CDR3 loop: CAISAGQGTSEKLFF. CDR3 nucleotides: TGTGCCATCAGTGCTGGTCAGGGTACCTCGGAAAAACTGTTTTTT.